Listed below are T cell receptor beta chains from one sample, sequenced in a study of blood T cell repertoires in COVID-19. Produced via immunoSEQ multiplex PCR; TCRdb's table is partial and in-frame only. The sample carries more than 120,000 clones, approximately 88% recorded once. The specimen sequenced was peripheral blood. Every receptor here comes from a human donor in a cohort sampled during active COVID-19. Both conserved end residues are part of each CDR3. D genes are given only for firm matches. Size is omitted from some rows. Given values are once, few, many or a class for expanded clones.

clone size: -
D gene: -
J gene: TRBJ2-1
V gene: TRBV27
CDR3 DNA: TGTGCCAGCAGTTTCTGGGCCGACAGGTACAATGAGCAGTTCTTC
CDR3 protein: CASSFWADRYNEQFF

clone size: -
D gene: TRBD1
J gene: TRBJ2-2
V gene: TRBV19
CDR3 DNA: TGTGCCAGTAGTCTCGGACAGGGGGGCTTCGGGGAGCTGTTTTTT
CDR3 protein: CASSLGQGGFGELFF

clone size: -
D gene: -
J gene: TRBJ2-3
V gene: TRBV29-1
CDR3 DNA: TGCAGCGTTCGGTTGGGCACAGATACGCAGTATTTT
CDR3 protein: CSVRLGTDTQYF

clone size: -
D gene: TRBD2
J gene: TRBJ2-5
V gene: TRBV14
CDR3 DNA: TGTGCCAGCAGCCAACGTCGAGCGGGAGGCCCCCTTCAAGAGACCCAGTACTTC
CDR3 protein: CASSQRRAGGPLQETQYF

clone size: once
D gene: -
J gene: TRBJ2-2
V gene: TRBV2
CDR3 DNA: TGTGCCAGCAGTGAATACCCCCTGACTACGACAGGGGAGCTGTTTTTT
CDR3 protein: CASSEYPLTTTGELFF

clone size: once
D gene: TRBD1
J gene: TRBJ1-1
V gene: TRBV5-1
CDR3 DNA: TGCGCCAGCAGCGACAGGGTGGACACTGAAGCTTTCTTT
CDR3 protein: CASSDRVDTEAFF

clone size: -
D gene: TRBD2
J gene: TRBJ2-3
V gene: TRBV11-2
CDR3 DNA: TGTGCCAGCAGCTTAGAACTGTCTCGGGGGGGCCTGGATACGCAGTATTTT
CDR3 protein: CASSLELSRGGLDTQYF

clone size: -
D gene: -
J gene: TRBJ2-7
V gene: TRBV24-1
CDR3 DNA: TGTGCCACCAGTGATAGCGGATCCTACGAGCAGTACTTC
CDR3 protein: CATSDSGSYEQYF

clone size: -
D gene: TRBD1
J gene: TRBJ1-5
V gene: TRBV11-2
CDR3 DNA: TGTGCCAGCAGCTTAGGGTATACAGGGGGTCAGCCCCAGCATTTT
CDR3 protein: CASSLGYTGGQPQHF

clone size: once
D gene: -
J gene: TRBJ1-6
V gene: TRBV15
CDR3 DNA: TGTGCCACCAGTTCCGGCTCCTATAATTCACCCCTCCACTTT
CDR3 protein: CATSSGSYNSPLHF

clone size: -
D gene: -
J gene: TRBJ1-2
V gene: TRBV9
CDR3 DNA: TGTGCCAGCAGCCCTTCCCCGTCTAACTATGGCTACACCTTC
CDR3 protein: CASSPSPSNYGYTF

clone size: few
D gene: TRBD1
J gene: TRBJ1-3
V gene: TRBV27
CDR3 DNA: TGTGCCAGCAGGCGACAGGGGAGCCCTGGAAACACCATATATTTT
CDR3 protein: CASRRQGSPGNTIYF

clone size: once
D gene: TRBD2
J gene: TRBJ2-3
V gene: TRBV6-1
CDR3 DNA: TGTGCCAGCAGTGTAACTAGCGGGGAGAGCACAGATACGCAGTATTTT
CDR3 protein: CASSVTSGESTDTQYF

clone size: -
D gene: -
J gene: TRBJ1-4
V gene: TRBV4-2
CDR3 DNA: TGTGCCAGCAGCCAAGGAGGGGGGGTCAGTGGGTATCGAGAAAAACTGTTTTTT
CDR3 protein: CASSQGGGVSGYREKLFF

clone size: once
D gene: -
J gene: TRBJ2-3
V gene: TRBV4-1
CDR3 DNA: TGCGCCAGCAGCCAAGATATAGGGGCCCGCACAGATACGCAGTATTTT
CDR3 protein: CASSQDIGARTDTQYF

clone size: few
D gene: -
J gene: TRBJ1-1
V gene: TRBV6-5
CDR3 DNA: TGTGCCAGCAGGGAGCGATGGGAAGCTTTCTTT
CDR3 protein: CASRERWEAFF

clone size: -
D gene: TRBD1
J gene: TRBJ1-2
V gene: TRBV5-1
CDR3 DNA: TGCGCCAGCAGCTTTAATGTCCCGGACAGGGGTACGAATGGCTACACCTTC
CDR3 protein: CASSFNVPDRGTNGYTF

clone size: -
D gene: -
J gene: TRBJ1-1
V gene: TRBV6-5
CDR3 DNA: TGTGCCAGCAGCCGGGTCAGGGAGAACACTGAAGCTTTCTTT
CDR3 protein: CASSRVRENTEAFF

clone size: -
D gene: -
J gene: TRBJ2-3
V gene: TRBV4-2
CDR3 DNA: TGTGCCAGCAGCCAAGATCCCCCCCGGCGGGACTTCGCAGATACGCAGTATTTT
CDR3 protein: CASSQDPPRRDFADTQYF

clone size: -
D gene: -
J gene: TRBJ1-2
V gene: TRBV30
CDR3 DNA: TGTGCCTGGGCTCCAGGGAACTATGGCTACACCTTC
CDR3 protein: CAWAPGNYGYTF

clone size: -
D gene: TRBD2
J gene: TRBJ2-5
V gene: TRBV6-2/TRBV6-3
CDR3 DNA: TGTGCCAGCAGTGGAAGGGCTAGCGGGGCCCTAGAAGAGACCCAGTACTTC
CDR3 protein: CASSGRASGALEETQYF

clone size: -
D gene: TRBD2
J gene: TRBJ2-7
V gene: TRBV6-2/TRBV6-3
CDR3 DNA: TGTGCCAGCAGTTACGTTCGAGCGGGGGGCGCCTACGAGCAGTACTTC
CDR3 protein: CASSYVRAGGAYEQYF